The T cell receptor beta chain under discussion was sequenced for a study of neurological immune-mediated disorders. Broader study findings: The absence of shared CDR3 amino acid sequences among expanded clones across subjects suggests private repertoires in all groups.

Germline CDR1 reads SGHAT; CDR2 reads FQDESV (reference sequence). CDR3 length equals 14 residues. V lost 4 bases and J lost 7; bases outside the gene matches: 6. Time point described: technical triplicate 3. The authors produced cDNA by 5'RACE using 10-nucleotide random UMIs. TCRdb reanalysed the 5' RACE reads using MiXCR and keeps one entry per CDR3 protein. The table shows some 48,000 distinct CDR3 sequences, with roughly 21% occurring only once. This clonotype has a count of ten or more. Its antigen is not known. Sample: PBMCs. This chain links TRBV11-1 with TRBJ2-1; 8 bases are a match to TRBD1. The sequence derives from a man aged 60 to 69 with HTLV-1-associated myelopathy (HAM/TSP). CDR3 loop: CASSSHRGKNEQFF. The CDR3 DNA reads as TGTGCCAGCAGCTCTCACAGGGGGAAGAATGAGCAGTTCTTC.